Listed here are 30 T cell receptor beta chains from one sample, sequenced in a study of T-cell reconstitution after alpha-beta-depleted transplantation in children. Construction of the TCRbeta library involved unique molecular identifiers. In TCRdb, the PCR reads were re-called with MiXCR into one record per CDR3 protein. This sample yields a few hundred thousand distinct CDR3 sequences, of which approximately 9% are seen a single time; about 6% belongs to the top ten. Sequenced material: PBMCs from the stem cell graft donor, taken from the stem cell graft. These TCRs come from a human donor who donated a stem cell graft to a child with acute lymphoblastic leukemia.

This clonotype has only a few counts. The rearrangement uses TRBV7-9 and TRBJ1-2, with unresolved D. Germline V CDR1 and CDR2: SEHNR, FQNEAQ (reference sequence). CDR3 length: 14 residues. V was trimmed by 0 bases and J by 2 bases, leaving 7 bases between them. The CDR3 is CASSLARRNYGYTF. The CDR3 region has the DNA TGTGCCAGCAGCTTAGCGCGACGGAACTATGGCTACACCTTC.

This clonotype has more than one count but fewer than ten. The chain carries TRBV27 and TRBJ2-5, with 8 bases matching TRBD1. V lost 1 base, J lost 5 bases, and 6 bases stayed unmatched. Germline V CDR1 and CDR2: MNHEY, SMNVEV (reference sequence). This CDR3 is 15 amino acids long. The CDR3 DNA is TGTGCCAGCAGTTTATTTCAGGGGGCGCGGGAGACCCAGTACTTC. Translated, it gives CASSLFQGARETQYF.

This clonotype was seen a few times. CDR3 residues: CASSLRDYGYTF. The CDR3 bases are TGTGCCAGCAGTTTGCGGGACTATGGCTACACCTTC. V usage is TRBV12-3 or TRBV12-4 and J usage is TRBJ1-2; D not resolved. The length of the CDR3 is 12 residues. Trimming stripped 3 bases from V and 3 bases from J, with 5 bases between.

This clonotype occurred many times. The CDR3 coding sequence is TGTGCCAGCAGCCCCGGGACTAGCGGTCGTAGGGAGCAGTTCTTC. Its translation: CASSPGTSGRREQFF. This chain connects TRBV5-6 to TRBJ2-1; the match to TRBD2 covers 11 bases. Germline V lookup: CDR1 SGHDT, CDR2 YYEEEE. V lost 4 bases and J lost 10; bases outside the gene matches: 10. The CDR3 covers 15 residues.

In DNA, the CDR3 is TGTGCCACCAGACCTAGCGGGGGGCCACGTGAGCAGTTCTTC. Translating it yields CATRPSGGPREQFF. The chain employs TRBV24-1 and TRBJ2-1; 11 bases match TRBD2. V lost 7 bases, J lost 9 bases, and 7 bases stayed unmatched. Germline V gene lookup returns CDR1 KGHDR and CDR2 SFDVKD. CDR3 length: 14 amino acids.

This clonotype was found many times. This rearrangement joins TRBV30 to TRBJ2-3; D not resolved. The V gene's germline CDR1 is GTSNPN and CDR2 SVGIG (reference sequence). Trimming stripped 1 base from V and 0 bases from J, with 2 bases between. The CDR3 covers 12 residues. The CDR3: CAWSESTDTQYF. In nucleotides, the CDR3 is TGTGCCTGGAGTGAAAGCACAGATACGCAGTATTTT.

The V and J genes are TRBV11-2 and TRBJ2-1, with D perhaps TRBD2 (6 bases). Germline V gene sequence: CDR1 SGHAT, CDR2 FQNNGV. V lost 5 bases to trimming and J lost 4 bases, with 18 bases between them. The CDR3 sequence is 16 residues long. CDR3 nucleotide sequence: TGTGCCAGCAGCGGAGGCGGGGCGGGGTTATACAATGAGCAGTTCTTC. Its translation is CASSGGGAGLYNEQFF.

There are many counts of this clonotype. J is TRBJ2-3 and V is TRBV12-3 or TRBV12-4; 7 bases align to TRBD2. This CDR3 is built from 13 residues. Trimming cost V 4 bases and J 9 bases; bases outside gene matches: 7. As DNA, the CDR3 is TGTGCCAGCAGTTCGGAGACTAGCAGGACGCAGTATTTT. Amino acid sequence: CASSSETSRTQYF.

The chain links TRBV4-3 to TRBJ2-7; 11 positions agree with TRBD1. Germline V lookup: CDR1 LGHNA, CDR2 YSLEER. CDR3 size: 14 residues. V lost 4 bases to trimming and J lost 3 bases; unmatched junction nucleotides: 2. The DNA for the CDR3 is TGCGCCAGCAGCCTGGGACAGGGGGTCTACGAGCAGTACTTC. Translated: CASSLGQGVYEQYF.

The J gene is TRBJ1-2, the V gene TRBV2, with TRBD1 matching 7 bases. CDR3 length equals 14 residues. J was trimmed by 8 bases and V by 0 bases; bases with no gene match: 6. The germline gives CDR1 SNHLY, CDR2 FYNNEI. CDR3 sequence (DNA): TGTGCCAGCAGTGAAGCAGGAGGGGGCGACGGCTACACCTTC. Its protein is CASSEAGGGDGYTF.

In its sample, this clonotype was seen a few times. The J gene is TRBJ2-1, the V gene TRBV4-2, with TRBD1 as a possible D gene (5 bases). Germline V gives CDR1 LGHNA, CDR2 YNFKEQ. The CDR3 totals 16 residues. With 0 bases removed from V and 6 bases from J, the gap between germline ends came to 15 bases. The CDR3 region has the DNA TGTGCCAGCAGCCAAGATAACATCCAGGGTCTCAATGAGCAGTTCTTC. Residues: CASSQDNIQGLNEQFF.

This chain uses TRBV9 with TRBJ1-2; D gene uncertain. This CDR3 spans 13 amino acids. Per germline, CDR1 SGDLS and CDR2 YYNGEE. Deletions cut 4 bases from V and 5 bases from J, with 12 bases between. The DNA for the CDR3 is TGTGCCAGCAGCATTGACCAGAAATATGGCTACACCTTC. Protein sequence: CASSIDQKYGYTF. The entire variable domain, with the rest obtained from reference TRBV9 and TRBJ1-2, is as follows: DSGVTQTPKHLITATGQRVTLRCSPRSGDLSVYWYQQSLDQGLQFLIQYYNGEERAKGNILERFSAQQFPDLHSELNLSSLELGDSALYFCASSIDQKYGYTFGSGTRLTVV.

V and J are TRBV5-1 and TRBJ1-3; 7 bases line up with TRBD1. This CDR3 has 19 amino acids. The J segment lost 1 base and the V segment lost 2 bases, leaving 15 bases of the junction unmatched. CDR1 and CDR2 (germline): SGHRS, YFSETQ. DNA of the CDR3: TGCGCCAGCAGCTTTCAACAGGGGTCCCTTGAATTTTCTGGAAACACCATATATTTT. Amino acids: CASSFQQGSLEFSGNTIYF.

This clonotype was observed a few times. V and J are TRBV5-6 and TRBJ2-5; D is unresolved. V was trimmed by 4 bases and J by 1 base, leaving 8 bases between them. The CDR3 has 13 amino acids. Germline CDR1 reads SGHDT; CDR2 reads YYEEEE. The DNA of the CDR3 is TGTGCCAGCAGCCTCAGGATCCAAGAGACCCAGTACTTC. Translating it yields CASSLRIQETQYF.

In its sample, this clonotype was seen many times. This chain connects TRBV3-1 to TRBJ1-6, with D hard to call. The CDR3 consists of 17 residues. Trimming pared 1 base from V and 0 bases from J, leaving 10 bases between. Germline-derived CDR1 and CDR2 are LGHDT and YNNKEL (reference sequence). DNA for the CDR3: TGTGCCAGCAGCCAAGTACCGGTGGACTCCTATAATTCACCCCTCCACTTT. Translation: CASSQVPVDSYNSPLHF.

This clonotype appeared many times. This chain's CDR3 is CASSWDINTEAFF. CDR3 coding DNA: TGCGCCAGCAGCTGGGACATCAACACTGAAGCTTTCTTT. The chain employs TRBV5-1 and TRBJ1-1; TRBD1 is a possible D gene (6 bases). The CDR3 consists of 13 residues. V was pared by 3 bases and J by 2 bases, with 8 bases between. Germline-derived CDR1 and CDR2 are SGHRS and YFSETQ.

This clonotype appeared many times. The chain joins TRBV10-2 to TRBJ1-5, with D unresolved. Trimming removed 3 bases at V and 4 bases at J, with 4 bases between. The germline V gene encodes CDR1 WSHSY and CDR2 SAAADI. The CDR3 runs 12 residues. As DNA, the CDR3 is TGCGCCAGCAGTGACGGGAATCAGCCCCAGCATTTT. Translation: CASSDGNQPQHF.

This clonotype appeared a single time. The CDR3 ends on some other residue instead of the conserved phenylalanine or tryptophan, so this is likely a read error. V usage is TRBV12-3 or TRBV12-4 and J usage is TRBJ2-2; no clear D. The V end lost 2 bases, the J end lost 4 bases, and 11 bases lay between the germline ends. The CDR3 runs to 15 residues. The CDR3 region is CASSLWGTGTGELFY. The CDR3 DNA sequence: TGTGCCAGCAGTTTATGGGGTACGGGCACCGGGGAGCTGTTTTAT.

V and J are TRBV14 and TRBJ2-3; D call uncertain. V lost 0 bases, J lost 8 bases, and 6 bases lay in between. The CDR3 loop spans 12 amino acids. Looked up from germline, CDR1 is SGHDN and CDR2 is FVKESK. CDR3 amino acids: CASSQERFTQYF. As DNA, the CDR3 is TGTGCCAGCAGCCAAGAAAGGTTTACGCAGTATTTT.

CDR3 region: CASSLGQGARAEAFF. DNA for the CDR3: TGTGCCAGCTCACTAGGACAGGGGGCTAGGGCTGAAGCTTTCTTT. The genes are TRBV18 and TRBJ1-1; TRBD1 aligns across 11 bases. The CDR3 covers 15 residues. The ends lost 4 bases at V and 6 bases at J; junction bases unmatched: 7. Germline V gene data show CDR1 as KGHSH and CDR2 as LQKENI.

J is TRBJ2-5 and V is TRBV5-6, with TRBD1 as a possible D gene (5 bases). Germline CDR1 and CDR2: SGHDT and YYEEEE. Trimming took 2 bases from V and 3 from J, leaving 11 bases between them. CDR3 length equals 14 residues. CDR3 in amino acids: CASSFQGSKETQYF. The CDR3 region has the DNA TGTGCCAGCAGCTTTCAGGGCTCGAAAGAGACCCAGTACTTC.

This clonotype was found many times. The J gene is TRBJ1-2, the V gene TRBV7-9; possible D gene TRBD1, 6 bases. The V end lost 5 bases, the J end lost 5 bases, and 9 bases lay between the germline ends. The CDR3 has 12 amino acids. Germline loops: CDR1 SEHNR, CDR2 FQNEAQ (reference sequence). CDR3 region: CASSPTGYGYTF. CDR3 coding DNA: TGTGCCAGCAGCCCGACAGGATATGGCTACACCTTC.

This clonotype has ten or more counts. The chain carries TRBV12-3 or TRBV12-4 and TRBJ1-6; D ambiguous. V was shortened by 6 bases and J by 9 bases, with 18 bases between the two germline ends. This CDR3 is built from 15 residues. CDR3 sequence (DNA): TGTGCCAGCAGCCTAAACACACCGCACGGTTCACCCCTCCACTTT. It specifies CASSLNTPHGSPLHF.

This sequence joins TRBV27 and TRBJ1-5; the D is unclear. The CDR3 is made up of 14 amino acids. Germline V gene data show CDR1 as MNHEY and CDR2 as SMNVEV (reference sequence). V was pared by 5 bases and J by 2 bases, with 10 bases between. For the CDR3, the DNA is TGTGCCAGCAGTCCGTTCTGGGGCAATCAGCCCCAGCATTTT. Residues: CASSPFWGNQPQHF.

A note on this clonotype: This may arise from a read error, as a much more abundant clone is one base away. The chain employs TRBV2 and TRBJ2-1; D remains unclear. Per germline, CDR1 SNHLY and CDR2 FYNNEI. V was trimmed by 4 bases and J by 6 bases, leaving 16 bases between them. This CDR3 is built from 15 residues. As DNA, the CDR3 is TGTGCCAGCAGTGGACCAGCGTCTTTGGGCAATGAGCAGTTCTTC. Amino acid sequence: CASSGPASLGNEQFF. Based on the CDR3 plus reference TRBV2 and TRBJ2-1, the full variable domain is EPEVTQTPSHQVTQMGQEVILRCVPISNHLYFYWYRQILGQKVEFLVSFYNNEISEKSEIFDDQFSVERPDGSNFTLKIRSTKLEDSAMYFCASSGPASLGNEQFFGPGTRLTVL.

This clonotype was counted a few times. The chain carries TRBV7-7 and TRBJ2-1; D ambiguous. Trimming removed 4 bases from V and 5 bases from J, with 9 bases in between. The CDR3 spans 13 residues. The germline V gene has CDR1 SSHAT and CDR2 FNYEAQ (reference sequence). CDR3 in DNA: TGTGCCAGCAGCTCCCCGGACCACAATGAGCAGTTCTTC. Amino acid sequence: CASSSPDHNEQFF. Combining the CDR3 with reference TRBV7-7 and TRBJ2-1 gives the whole variable domain GAGVSQSPRYKVTKRGQDVTLRCDPISSHATLYWYQQALGQGPEFLTYFNYEAQPDKSGLPSDRFSAERPEGSISTLTIQRTEQRDSAMYRCASSSPDHNEQFFGPGTRLTVL.

This clonotype was counted only a few times. The chain links TRBV7-2 to TRBJ2-5; 13 positions agree with TRBD2. Germline values: CDR1 SGHTA, CDR2 FQGNSA. The CDR3 length is 15 residues. The ends lost 5 bases at V and 2 bases at J; junction bases unmatched: 2. The CDR3 nucleotides are TGTGCCAGCAGCATACTAGCGGGGGGGCAAGAGACCCAGTACTTC. It encodes CASSILAGGQETQYF.

This clonotype was found a few times. The CDR3 is CASREGGNGYTF. CDR3 in DNA: TGTGCCAGCAGAGAGGGAGGCAATGGCTACACCTTC. This chain uses TRBV11-2 with TRBJ1-2; no reliable D call. This CDR3 has 12 amino acids. Per germline, CDR1 SGHAT and CDR2 FQNNGV. Trimming removed 6 bases from V and 6 bases from J, with 11 bases in between.

DNA of the CDR3: TGTGCCAGCAGCCCCTCGTGGGGAGACAGGTCCGCCTATCAGCCCCAGCATTTT. Translation gives CASSPSWGDRSAYQPQHF. This chain links TRBV5-6 with TRBJ1-5; D possibly corresponds to TRBD1 (6 bases). The CDR3 is 18 amino acids. V gave up 4 bases and J gave up 5 bases, with 25 bases separating them. Germline CDR1 reads SGHDT; CDR2 reads YYEEEE.

In its sample, this clonotype was seen a few times. The chain couples TRBV7-8 to TRBJ2-7; D ambiguous. The V gene's germline CDR1 is SGHVS and CDR2 FQNEAQ. The CDR3 loop spans 15 amino acids. The V and J ends lost 3 bases and 4 bases respectively, with 16 bases between them. The CDR3 region is CASSFPRALVYEQYF. The CDR3 DNA reads TGTGCCAGCAGCTTTCCAAGGGCATTGGTATACGAGCAGTACTTC.